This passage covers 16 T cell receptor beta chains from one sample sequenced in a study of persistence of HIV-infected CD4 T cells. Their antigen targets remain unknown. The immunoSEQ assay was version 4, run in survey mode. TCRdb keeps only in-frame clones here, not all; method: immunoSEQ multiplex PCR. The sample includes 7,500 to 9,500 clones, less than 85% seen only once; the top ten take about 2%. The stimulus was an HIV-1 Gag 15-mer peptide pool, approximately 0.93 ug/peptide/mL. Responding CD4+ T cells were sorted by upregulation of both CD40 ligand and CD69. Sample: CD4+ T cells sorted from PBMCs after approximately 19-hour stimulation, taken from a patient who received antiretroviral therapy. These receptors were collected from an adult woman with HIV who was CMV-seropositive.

CDR3 nucleotide sequence: TGTGCCAGCAGTCCCTCGGGGGGGCGTGAGCAGTACTTC. Protein: CASSPSGGREQYF. J is TRBJ2-7 and V is TRBV12-3 or TRBV12-4, with 8 bases fitting TRBD2. The ends lost 5 bases at V and 7 bases at J; junction bases unmatched: 7. The CDR3 is 13 amino acids.

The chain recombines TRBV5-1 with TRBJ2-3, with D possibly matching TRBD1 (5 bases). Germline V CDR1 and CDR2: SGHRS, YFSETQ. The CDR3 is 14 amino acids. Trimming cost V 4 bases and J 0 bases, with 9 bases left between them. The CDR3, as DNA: TGCGCCAGCAGCCAGGGTACGAGCACAGATACGCAGTATTTT. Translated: CASSQGTSTDTQYF. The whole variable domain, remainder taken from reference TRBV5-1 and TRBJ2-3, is KAGVTQTPRYLIKTRGQQVTLSCSPISGHRSVSWYQQTPGQGLQFLFEYFSETQRNKGNFPGRFSGRQFSNSRSEMNVSTLELGDSALYLCASSQGTSTDTQYFGPGTRLTVL.

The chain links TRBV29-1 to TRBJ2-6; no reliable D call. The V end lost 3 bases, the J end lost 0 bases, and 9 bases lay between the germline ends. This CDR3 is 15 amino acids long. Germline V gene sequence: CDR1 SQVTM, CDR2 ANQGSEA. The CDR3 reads CSVDNSHSGANVLTF. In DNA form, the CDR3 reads TGCAGCGTTGATAACAGTCACTCTGGGGCCAACGTCCTGACTTTC.

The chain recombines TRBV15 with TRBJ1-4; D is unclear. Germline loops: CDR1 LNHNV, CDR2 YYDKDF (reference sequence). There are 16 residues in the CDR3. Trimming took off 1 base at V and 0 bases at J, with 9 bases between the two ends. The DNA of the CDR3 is TGTGCCACCAGCAGAGGAAGCATTGCAACTAATGAAAAACTGTTTTTT. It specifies CATSRGSIATNEKLFF.

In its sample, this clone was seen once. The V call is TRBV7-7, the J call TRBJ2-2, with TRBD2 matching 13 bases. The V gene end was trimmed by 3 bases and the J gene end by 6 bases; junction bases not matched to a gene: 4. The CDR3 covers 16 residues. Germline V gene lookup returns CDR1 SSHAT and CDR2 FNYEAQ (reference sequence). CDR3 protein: CASSFELAGGAGELFF. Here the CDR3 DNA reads TGTGCCAGCAGCTTTGAACTAGCGGGAGGGGCCGGGGAGCTGTTTTTT.

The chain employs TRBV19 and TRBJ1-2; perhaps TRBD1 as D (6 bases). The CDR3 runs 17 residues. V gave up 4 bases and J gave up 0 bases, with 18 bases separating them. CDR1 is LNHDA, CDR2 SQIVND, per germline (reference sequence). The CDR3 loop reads CASSRQFPGETNYGYTF. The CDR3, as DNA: TGTGCCAGTAGTAGGCAATTTCCAGGGGAAACTAACTATGGCTACACCTTC.

The CDR3 reads CASSWGQGQEKLFF. The DNA for the CDR3 is TGCGCCAGCAGCTGGGGACAGGGTCAGGAAAAACTGTTTTTT. The chain couples TRBV5-1 to TRBJ1-4, with TRBD1 matching over 9 bases. The V gene's germline CDR1 is SGHRS and CDR2 YFSETQ. CDR3 length: 14 amino acids. V was pared by 3 bases and J by 8 bases, with 5 bases of the junction left unmatched.

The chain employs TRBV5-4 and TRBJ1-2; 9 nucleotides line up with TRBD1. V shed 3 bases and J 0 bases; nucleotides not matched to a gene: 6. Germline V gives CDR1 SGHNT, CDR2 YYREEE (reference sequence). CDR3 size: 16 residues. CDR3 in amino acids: CASSSGQGITNYGYTF. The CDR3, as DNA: TGTGCCAGCAGCTCAGGACAGGGGATTACTAACTATGGCTACACCTTC.

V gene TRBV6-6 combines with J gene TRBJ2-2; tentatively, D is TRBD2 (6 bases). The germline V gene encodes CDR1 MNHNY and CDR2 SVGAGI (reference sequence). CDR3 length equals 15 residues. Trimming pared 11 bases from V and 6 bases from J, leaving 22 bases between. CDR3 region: CACRQASVRPGELFF. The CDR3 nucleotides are TGTGCCTGCCGGCAGGCTAGCGTTAGGCCCGGGGAGCTGTTTTTT.

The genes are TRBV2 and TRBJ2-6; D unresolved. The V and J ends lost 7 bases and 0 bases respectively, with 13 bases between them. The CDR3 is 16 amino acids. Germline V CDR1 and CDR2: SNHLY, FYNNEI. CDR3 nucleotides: TGTGCCAGCATGACTGGGTCTGTCTCTGGGGCCAACGTCCTGACTTTC. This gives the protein CASMTGSVSGANVLTF.

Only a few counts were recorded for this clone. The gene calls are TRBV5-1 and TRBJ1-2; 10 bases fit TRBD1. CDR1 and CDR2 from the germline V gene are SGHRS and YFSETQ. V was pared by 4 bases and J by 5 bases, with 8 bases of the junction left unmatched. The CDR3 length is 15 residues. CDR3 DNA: TGCGCCAGCAGCGTCGACAGGGGGCGACGATATGGCTACACCTTC. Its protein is CASSVDRGRRYGYTF.

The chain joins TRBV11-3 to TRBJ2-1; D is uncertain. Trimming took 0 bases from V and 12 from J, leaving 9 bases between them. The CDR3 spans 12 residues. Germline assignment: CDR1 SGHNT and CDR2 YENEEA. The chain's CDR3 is CASSLDRIGQFF. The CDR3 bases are TGTGCCAGCAGCTTAGACAGAATAGGGCAGTTCTTC.

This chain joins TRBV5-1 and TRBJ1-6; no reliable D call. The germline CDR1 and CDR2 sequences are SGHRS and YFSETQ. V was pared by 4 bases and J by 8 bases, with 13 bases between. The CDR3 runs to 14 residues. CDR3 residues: CASSEGIVHSPLHF. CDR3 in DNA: TGCGCCAGCAGCGAGGGCATTGTTCATTCACCCCTCCACTTT.

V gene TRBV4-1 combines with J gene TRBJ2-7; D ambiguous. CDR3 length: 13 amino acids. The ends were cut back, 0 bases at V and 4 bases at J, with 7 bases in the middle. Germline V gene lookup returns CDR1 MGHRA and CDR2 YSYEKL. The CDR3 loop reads CASSQDRSYEQYF. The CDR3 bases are TGCGCCAGCAGCCAAGATCGAAGTTACGAGCAGTACTTC.

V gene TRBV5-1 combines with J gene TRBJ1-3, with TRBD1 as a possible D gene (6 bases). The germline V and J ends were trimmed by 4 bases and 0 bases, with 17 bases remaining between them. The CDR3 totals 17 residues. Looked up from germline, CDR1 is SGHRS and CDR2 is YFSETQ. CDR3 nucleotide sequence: TGCGCCAGCAGCGTGTCCGGGACACCCGACTCTGGAAACACCATATATTTT. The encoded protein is CASSVSGTPDSGNTIYF.

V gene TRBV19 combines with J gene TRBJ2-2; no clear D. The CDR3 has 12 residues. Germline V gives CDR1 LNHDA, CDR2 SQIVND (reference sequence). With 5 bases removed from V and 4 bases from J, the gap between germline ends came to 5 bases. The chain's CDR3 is CASSVRTGELFF. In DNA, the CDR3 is TGTGCCAGTAGTGTGCGCACCGGGGAGCTGTTTTTT. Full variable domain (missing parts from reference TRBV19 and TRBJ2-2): DGGITQSPKYLFRKEGQNVTLSCEQNLNHDAMYWYRQDPGQGLRLIYYSQIVNDFQKGDIAEGYSVSREKKESFPLTVTSAQKNPTAFYLCASSVRTGELFFGEGSRLTVL.